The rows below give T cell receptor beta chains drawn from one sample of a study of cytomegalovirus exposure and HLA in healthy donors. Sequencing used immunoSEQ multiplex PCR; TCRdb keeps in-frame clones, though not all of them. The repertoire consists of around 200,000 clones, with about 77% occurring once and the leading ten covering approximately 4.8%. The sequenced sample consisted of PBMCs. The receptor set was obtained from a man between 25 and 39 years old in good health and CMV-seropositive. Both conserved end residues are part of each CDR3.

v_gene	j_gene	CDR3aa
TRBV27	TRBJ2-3	CASSLSEAHDTQYF
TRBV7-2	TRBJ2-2	CASSLPSGTSAGELFF
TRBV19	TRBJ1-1	CASSARQGVGAEAFF
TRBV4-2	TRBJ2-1	CASSRTRGHNEQFF
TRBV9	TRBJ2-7	CASSPWTSLDEQYF
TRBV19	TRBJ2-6	CASRTGSSGANVLTF
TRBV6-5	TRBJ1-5	CASSYSYGEGQPQHF
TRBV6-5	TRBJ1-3	CASSTPGNTIYF
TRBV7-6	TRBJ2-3	CASSLFRGRNTDTQYF
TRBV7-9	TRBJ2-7	CASSLGQGANYEQYF
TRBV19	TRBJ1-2	CASSITILLDSNYGYTF
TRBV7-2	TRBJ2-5	CASSPGTVPQETQYF
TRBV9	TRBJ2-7	CASSVGGEKGEQYF
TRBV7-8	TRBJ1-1	CASSLGRGNTEAFF
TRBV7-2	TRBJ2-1	CASSLERPGLAGPWEQFF
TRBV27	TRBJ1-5	CASSLKATGVNQPQHF
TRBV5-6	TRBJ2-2	CASSAITNTGELFF
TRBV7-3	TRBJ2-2	CASSTGLGNTGELFF
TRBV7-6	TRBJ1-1	CASSLRTGDNTEAFF
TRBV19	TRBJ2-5	CASSSTSGVKETQYF
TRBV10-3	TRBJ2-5	CAITAGGLETQYF
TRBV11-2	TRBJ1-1	CASSFSPDTEAFF
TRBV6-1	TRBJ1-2	CASSERREVDGYTF
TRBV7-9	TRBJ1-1	CASSPQQGNTEAFF
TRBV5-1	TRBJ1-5	CASKPRDTSNQPQHF
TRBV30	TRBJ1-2	CAWSVIQQGAGSGYTF
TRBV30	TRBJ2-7	CAWSRGQVSAEQYF
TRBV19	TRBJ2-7	CASSSPVALEQYF
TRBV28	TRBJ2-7	CASSLGGQGAFGQYF
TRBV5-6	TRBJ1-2	CASSLVPQGGYGYTF
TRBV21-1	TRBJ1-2	CASSPDRVNISLGLGYGYTF
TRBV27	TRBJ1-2	CASSSTVNYGYTF